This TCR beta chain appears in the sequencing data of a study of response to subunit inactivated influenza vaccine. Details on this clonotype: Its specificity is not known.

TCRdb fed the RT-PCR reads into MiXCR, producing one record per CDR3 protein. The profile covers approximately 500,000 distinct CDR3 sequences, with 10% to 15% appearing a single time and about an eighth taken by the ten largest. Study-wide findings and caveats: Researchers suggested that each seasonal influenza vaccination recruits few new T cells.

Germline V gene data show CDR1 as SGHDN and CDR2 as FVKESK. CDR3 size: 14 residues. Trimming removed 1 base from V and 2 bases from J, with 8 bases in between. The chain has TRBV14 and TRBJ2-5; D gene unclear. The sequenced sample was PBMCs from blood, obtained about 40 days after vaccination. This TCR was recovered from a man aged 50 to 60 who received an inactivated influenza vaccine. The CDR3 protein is CASSQGLIQETQYF. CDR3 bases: TGTGCCAGCAGCCAAGGACTGATACAAGAGACCCAGTACTTC.